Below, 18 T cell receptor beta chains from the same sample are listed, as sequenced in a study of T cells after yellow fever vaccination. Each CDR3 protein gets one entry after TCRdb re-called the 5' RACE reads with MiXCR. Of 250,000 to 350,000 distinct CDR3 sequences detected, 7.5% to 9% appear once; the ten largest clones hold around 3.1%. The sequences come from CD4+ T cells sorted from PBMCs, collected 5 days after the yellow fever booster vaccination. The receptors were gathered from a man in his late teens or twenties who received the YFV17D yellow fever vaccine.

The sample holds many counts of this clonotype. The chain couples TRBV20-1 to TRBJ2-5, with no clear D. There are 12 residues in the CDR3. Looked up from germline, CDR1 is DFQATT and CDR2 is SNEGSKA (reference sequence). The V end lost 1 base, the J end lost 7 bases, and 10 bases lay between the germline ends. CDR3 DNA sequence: TGCAGTGCTAGAGTCTGGTCTGGGACCCAGTACTTC. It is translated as CSARVWSGTQYF.

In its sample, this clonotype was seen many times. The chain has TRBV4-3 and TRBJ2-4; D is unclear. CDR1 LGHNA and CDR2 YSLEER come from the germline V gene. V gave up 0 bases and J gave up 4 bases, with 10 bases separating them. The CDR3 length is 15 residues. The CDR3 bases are TGCGCCAGCAGCCAAGACACCGGTGAGAAAAACATTCAGTACTTC. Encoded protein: CASSQDTGEKNIQYF.

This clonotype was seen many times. CDR3 in DNA: TGCGCCAGCAGCTTGGGTGAGCTAGGAGCCACTGAAGCTTTCTTT. It is translated as CASSLGELGATEAFF. The V call is TRBV5-1, the J call TRBJ1-1; D is undetermined. CDR1 is SGHRS, CDR2 YFSETQ, per germline. There are 15 residues in the CDR3. V lost 0 bases and J lost 4, with 13 bases in between. Together with reference TRBV5-1 and TRBJ1-1, the CDR3 gives the full variable domain: KAGVTQTPRYLIKTRGQQVTLSCSPISGHRSVSWYQQTPGQGLQFLFEYFSETQRNKGNFPGRFSGRQFSNSRSEMNVSTLELGDSALYLCASSLGELGATEAFFGQGTRLTVV.

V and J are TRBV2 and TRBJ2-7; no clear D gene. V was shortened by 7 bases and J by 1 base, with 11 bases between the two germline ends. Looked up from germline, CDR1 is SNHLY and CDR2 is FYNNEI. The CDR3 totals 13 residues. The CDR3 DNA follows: TGTGCCAGCAACAGAGCTCGGTCCTACGAGCAGTACTTC. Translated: CASNRARSYEQYF.

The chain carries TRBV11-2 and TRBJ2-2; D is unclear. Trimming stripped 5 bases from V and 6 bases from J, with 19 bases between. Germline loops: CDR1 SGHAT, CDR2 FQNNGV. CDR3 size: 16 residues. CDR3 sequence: CASSRADVPEAGELFF. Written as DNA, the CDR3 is TGTGCCAGCAGCCGCGCGGATGTTCCCGAGGCCGGGGAGCTGTTTTTT. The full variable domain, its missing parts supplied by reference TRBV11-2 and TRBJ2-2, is EAGVAQSPRYKIIEKRQSVAFWCNPISGHATLYWYQQILGQGPKLLIQFQNNGVVDDSQLPKDRFSAERLKGVDSTLKIQPAKLEDSAVYLCASSRADVPEAGELFFGEGSRLTVL.

The CDR3 DNA follows: TGCAGCGCCGGACAGGGTTTGGGGTCCTACAATGAGCAGTTCTTC. Its translation: CSAGQGLGSYNEQFF. The chain joins TRBV29-1 to TRBJ2-1; 8 bases agree with TRBD1. Germline V lookup: CDR1 SQVTM, CDR2 ANQGSEA. The CDR3 is made up of 15 amino acids. V gave up 7 bases and J gave up 1 base; unmatched junction bases: 9.

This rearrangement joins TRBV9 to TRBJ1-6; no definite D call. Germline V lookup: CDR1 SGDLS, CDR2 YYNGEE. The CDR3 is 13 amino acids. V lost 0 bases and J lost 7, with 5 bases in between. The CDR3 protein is CASSVEQNSPLHF. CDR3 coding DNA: TGTGCCAGCAGCGTAGAGCAGAATTCACCCCTCCACTTT.

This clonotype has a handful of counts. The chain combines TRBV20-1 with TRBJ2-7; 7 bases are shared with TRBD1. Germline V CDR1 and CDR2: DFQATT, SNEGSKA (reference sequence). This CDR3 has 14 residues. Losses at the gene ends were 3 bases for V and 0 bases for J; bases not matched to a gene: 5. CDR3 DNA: TGCAGTGCTAGTCAAGGGGGCGACTCCTACGAGCAGTACGTC. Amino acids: CSASQGGDSYEQYV.

CDR3 sequence reads: CASSYVAWRSTDTQYF. In nucleotides, the CDR3 is TGTGCCAGCAGTTACGTAGCCTGGAGGAGCACAGATACGCAGTATTTT. The rearrangement uses TRBV6-2 or TRBV6-3 and TRBJ2-3; TRBD2 is a possible D gene (5 bases). CDR3 length equals 16 residues. Trimming took off 2 bases at V and 0 bases at J, with 12 bases between the two ends. Germline V gives CDR1 MNHEY, CDR2 SVGEGT.

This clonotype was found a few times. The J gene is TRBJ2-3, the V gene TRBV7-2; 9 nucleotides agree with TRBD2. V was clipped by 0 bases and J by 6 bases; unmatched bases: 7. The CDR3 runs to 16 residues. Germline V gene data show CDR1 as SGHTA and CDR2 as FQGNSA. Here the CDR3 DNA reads TGTGCCAGCAGCTTAGCGGTGCGGGGGGGCGGGGATACGCAGTATTTT. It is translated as CASSLAVRGGGDTQYF.

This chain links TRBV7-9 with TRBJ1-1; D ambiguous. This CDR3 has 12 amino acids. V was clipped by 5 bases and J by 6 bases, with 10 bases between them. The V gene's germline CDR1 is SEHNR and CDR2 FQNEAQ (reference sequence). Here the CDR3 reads CASSTQVAEAFF. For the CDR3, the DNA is TGTGCCAGCAGCACACAAGTCGCTGAAGCTTTCTTT.

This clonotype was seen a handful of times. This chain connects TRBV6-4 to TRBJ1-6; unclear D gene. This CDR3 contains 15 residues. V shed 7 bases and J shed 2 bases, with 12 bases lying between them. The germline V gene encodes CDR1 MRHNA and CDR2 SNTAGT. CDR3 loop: CASMQEWAYNSPLHF. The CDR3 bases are TGTGCCAGCATGCAGGAGTGGGCCTATAATTCACCCCTCCACTTT.

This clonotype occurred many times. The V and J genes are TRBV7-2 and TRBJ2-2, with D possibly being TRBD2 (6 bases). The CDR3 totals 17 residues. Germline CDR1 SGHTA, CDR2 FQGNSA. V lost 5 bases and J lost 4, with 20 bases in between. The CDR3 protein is CASSRSSDYGGTGELFF. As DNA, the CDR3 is TGTGCCAGCAGCCGTTCGTCGGACTACGGGGGCACCGGGGAGCTGTTTTTT.

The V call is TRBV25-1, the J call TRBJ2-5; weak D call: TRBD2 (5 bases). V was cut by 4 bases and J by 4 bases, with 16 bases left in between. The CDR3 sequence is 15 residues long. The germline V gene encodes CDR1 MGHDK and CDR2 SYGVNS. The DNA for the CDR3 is TGTGCCAGCAGTGTCGGGATTTCAGGCCCAGAGACCCAGTACTTC. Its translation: CASSVGISGPETQYF.

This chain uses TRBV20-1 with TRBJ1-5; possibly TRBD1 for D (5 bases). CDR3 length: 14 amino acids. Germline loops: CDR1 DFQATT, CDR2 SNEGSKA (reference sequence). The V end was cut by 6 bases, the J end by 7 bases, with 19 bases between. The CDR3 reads CSAYGGVPLQPQHF. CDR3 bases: TGCAGTGCCTACGGAGGGGTTCCCTTACAGCCCCAGCATTTT.

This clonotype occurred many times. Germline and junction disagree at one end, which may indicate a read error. The CDR3 reads CASSLANYGYTF. The CDR3 coding sequence is TGTGCCAGCAGCTTAGCTAACTATGGCTACACCTTC. The rearrangement joins TRBV5-1 to TRBJ1-2; no reliable D call. This CDR3 comprises 12 residues. Germline lookup yields CDR1 SGHRS and CDR2 YFSETQ.

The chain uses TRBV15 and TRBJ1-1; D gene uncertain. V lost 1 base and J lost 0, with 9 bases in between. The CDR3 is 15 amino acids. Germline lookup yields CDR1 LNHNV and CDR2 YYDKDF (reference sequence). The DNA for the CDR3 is TGTGCCACCAGCAGAGCGGGCAGTTTGAACACTGAAGCTTTCTTT. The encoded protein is CATSRAGSLNTEAFF.

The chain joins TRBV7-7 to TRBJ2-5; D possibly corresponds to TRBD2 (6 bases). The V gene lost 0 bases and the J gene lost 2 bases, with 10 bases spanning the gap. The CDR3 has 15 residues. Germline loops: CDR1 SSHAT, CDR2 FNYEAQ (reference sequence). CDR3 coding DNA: TGTGCCAGCAGCTTAGCGGAGGGAGAACAAGAGACCCAGTACTTC. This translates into CASSLAEGEQETQYF.